This T cell receptor beta chain was identified during a study of blood T cell repertoires in COVID-19. V was cut by 8 bases and J by 2 bases, with 16 bases left in between. This CDR3 comprises 14 residues. Germline-derived CDR1 and CDR2 are SGHVS and FQNEAQ. TCRdb's table, derived via immunoSEQ multiplex PCR, lists solely in-frame clones and lacks some. The sample yields 350,000 to 400,000 clones, approximately 89% seen once. Material: PBMCs or T cells enriched from blood (not recorded which). V is TRBV7-8 and J is TRBJ2-7, with a possible D match to TRBD1 (6 bases). The source is a man aged 40-50 years in a cohort exposed to, infected with or recovered from COVID-19 (not recorded which). CDR3 sequence: CASHRLQGPYEQYF. Here the CDR3 DNA reads TGTGCCAGCCACCGACTACAGGGTCCCTACGAGCAGTACTTC. The whole variable domain, filled in from reference TRBV7-8 and TRBJ2-7, reads GAGVSQSPRYKVAKRGQDVALRCDPISGHVSLFWYQQALGQGPEFLTYFQNEAQLDKSGLPSDRFFAERPEGSVSTLKIQRTQQEDSAVYLCASHRLQGPYEQYFGPGTRLTVT.